A single sample is the source of the 23 T cell receptor beta chains below, sequenced in a study of Tregs in tolerant kidney transplant recipients. TCRdb's copy holds only in-frame clones and misses some; the assay was immunoSEQ multiplex PCR. In all, the sample yields 30,000 or so clones. The specimen was CD8+ T cells from blood, collected before the transplant. These receptors came from a human donor who received a combined kidney and bone marrow transplant.

Details on this clone: With the read ending 3 residues before the CDR3 end, the germline J gene is used to fill in that end. J is TRBJ2-2 and V is TRBV30, with 10 bases identical to TRBD2. The CDR3 has 18 residues. Germline V gene sequence: CDR1 GTSNPN, CDR2 SVGIG (reference sequence). Losses at the gene ends were 1 base for V and 3 bases for J; bases not matched to a gene: 11. CDR3 amino acids: CAWSAIGPSGSDTGELFF. The CDR3 DNA, read in part, is TGTGCCTGGAGTGCCATTGGGCCTAGCGGGAGCGACACCGGGGAG. Using reference TRBV30 and TRBJ2-2 for the parts outside the CDR3, the full variable domain is SQTIHQWPATLVQPVGSPLSLECTVEGTSNPNLYWYRQAAGRGLQLLFYSVGIGQISSEVPQNLSASRPQDRQFILSSKKLLLSDSGFYLCAWSAIGPSGSDTGELFFGEGSRLTVL.

With regard to this clone: Coverage ceases 3 residues before the CDR3 finishes, and the germline J gene fills in the end. The chain employs TRBV7-6 and TRBJ2-3; D not resolved. V was pared by 5 bases and J by 2 bases, with 8 bases between. The CDR3 is made up of 13 amino acids. The germline CDR1 and CDR2 sequences are SGHVS and FNYEAQ. The CDR3 sequence: CASSPWATDTQYF. The CDR3 bases that were read are TGTGCCAGCAGCCCCTGGGCCACAGATACG. The complete variable domain, with remaining parts taken from reference TRBV7-6 and TRBJ2-3, reads GAGVSQSPRYKVTKRGQDVALRCDPISGHVSLYWYRQALGQGPEFLTYFNYEAQQDKSGLPNDRFSAERPEGSISTLTIQRTEQRDSAMYRCASSPWATDTQYFGPGTRLTVL.

As to this clone: The read stops 3 residues short of the end of the CDR3; the missing end is completed from the germline J gene. The chain uses TRBV19 and TRBJ1-5, with D possibly being TRBD1 (5 bases). This CDR3 is 14 amino acids long. Germline V gene data show CDR1 as LNHDA and CDR2 as SQIVND (reference sequence). V was clipped by 6 bases and J by 2 bases, with 11 bases between them. The CDR3 region is CASRGAVGNQPQHF. The sequenced part of the CDR3 DNA is TGTGCCAGTAGAGGGGCGGTGGGCAATCAGCCC.

Notes on this clone: The sequenced fragment ends 3 residues before the CDR3 boundary, so the rest is inferred from the germline J gene. The V and J genes are TRBV7-6 and TRBJ1-3; D gene ambiguous. Germline V gives CDR1 SGHVS, CDR2 FNYEAQ. V shed 5 bases and J shed 6 bases, with 20 bases lying between them. The CDR3 totals 16 residues. The CDR3 loop is CASSRGGVAFSNTIYF. The part of the CDR3 DNA that was read is TGTGCCAGCAGCCGGGGTGGCGTAGCGTTTTCAAACACC.

Remarks on this clone: Read data end 3 residues before the CDR3 end; the end is taken from the germline J gene. This chain joins TRBV6-2 or TRBV6-3 and TRBJ2-5, with TRBD2 as a possible D gene (5 bases). The CDR3 totals 15 residues. The V gene's germline CDR1 is MNHEY and CDR2 SVGEGT. The ends were cut back, 6 bases at V and 1 base at J, with 15 bases in the middle. Partial CDR3 DNA: TGTGCCAGCAGAACCCTCGGCGGGCTCCAAGAGACC. It encodes CASRTLGGLQET. The complete CDR3 sequence is CASRTLGGLQETQYF.

Regarding this clone: The read is 3 residues too short to cover the CDR3 end, so that end is filled in from the germline J gene. The chain recombines TRBV19 with TRBJ2-1, with 9 nucleotides matching TRBD1. The V segment lost 5 bases and the J segment 4 bases; nucleotides outside the gene matches: 6. This CDR3 contains 15 residues. In germline, CDR1 is LNHDA, CDR2 SQIVND (reference sequence). CDR3 DNA (partial): TGTGCCAGTAGTTCCGGGACAGGGTATTACAATGAG. It yields the protein CASSSGTGYYNE. The full CDR3 sequence reads CASSSGTGYYNEQFF.

About this clone: The read finishes 3 residues shy of the CDR3 end, and the germline J gene is used to complete it. The chain combines TRBV7-8 with TRBJ2-2; D is unresolved. V lost 1 base and J lost 7, with 7 bases in between. The CDR3 spans 13 residues. CDR1 SGHVS and CDR2 FQNEAQ come from the germline V gene. CDR3 sequence: CASSLDNRGELFF. The DNA read from the CDR3 is TGTGCCAGCAGCTTAGACAATCGCGGGGAG.

On this clone: The read halts 3 residues ahead of the CDR3 end, with the missing end drawn from the germline J gene. The V call is TRBV29-1, the J call TRBJ2-1; TRBD1 is a possible D gene (6 bases). Looked up from germline, CDR1 is SQVTM and CDR2 is ANQGSEA. CDR3 length equals 12 residues. With 3 bases removed from V and 4 bases from J, the gap between germline ends came to 7 bases. The CDR3 sequence is CSVDTGYNEQFF. The sequenced CDR3 bases are TGCAGCGTTGATACAGGGTACAATGAG.

In regard to this clone: The read gets to within 3 residues of the CDR3 end, and the germline J gene fills in the rest. The J gene is TRBJ2-3, the V gene TRBV7-8, with TRBD2 matching over 10 bases. Germline V gene data show CDR1 as SGHVS and CDR2 as FQNEAQ. J gave up 1 base and V 3 bases, and 1 base lay outside the gene matches. This CDR3 is built from 15 residues. The CDR3 is CASSFLAGGTDTQYF. The CDR3 bases that were read are TGTGCCAGCAGCTTTCTAGCGGGGGGCACAGATACG.

A note on this clone: Read data end 3 residues before the CDR3 end; the end is taken from the germline J gene. V gene TRBV7-6 combines with J gene TRBJ2-1; D perhaps matches TRBD2 (7 bases). This CDR3 has 17 residues. CDR1 and CDR2 from the germline V gene are SGHVS and FNYEAQ. The ends were cut back, 2 bases at V and 5 bases at J, with 19 bases in the middle. This CDR3 is CASSLSTRGAGDNEQFF. Partial CDR3 DNA: TGTGCCAGCAGCTTAAGCACCCGGGGGGCGGGTGACAATGAG. The full variable domain, completed using reference TRBV7-6 and TRBJ2-1, is GAGVSQSPRYKVTKRGQDVALRCDPISGHVSLYWYRQALGQGPEFLTYFNYEAQQDKSGLPNDRFSAERPEGSISTLTIQRTEQRDSAMYRCASSLSTRGAGDNEQFFGPGTRLTVL.

The CDR3 bases that were read are TGCGCCAGCAGCTTGTTTACGGGACAGGGGAACACTGAA. The encoded protein is CASSLFTGQGNTE. From start to end, the CDR3 is CASSLFTGQGNTEAFF. V usage is TRBV5-1 and J usage is TRBJ1-1; TRBD1 agrees at 9 bases. The read ends 3 residues before the CDR3 terminus; that terminus is restored from the germline J gene. This CDR3 region has 16 residues. Trimming removed 1 base from V and 1 base from J; junction bases left unmatched: 5. Germline CDR1 and CDR2: SGHRS and YFSETQ.

A word on this clone: Read coverage stops 3 residues before the CDR3 terminus; the germline J gene supplies the remainder. This chain uses TRBV2 with TRBJ2-7, with TRBD2 matching over 8 bases. With 6 bases clipped from V and 4 bases from J, the junction kept 8 bases outside the gene matches. Germline V gene lookup returns CDR1 SNHLY and CDR2 FYNNEI. CDR3 length: 14 amino acids. The CDR3 bases that were read are TGTGCCAGCAGGGATCCGGGGGGGGCTTACGAG. Residues: CASRDPGGAYE. The CDR3, in full, reads CASRDPGGAYEQYF.

Notes on this clone: The sequence runs out 3 residues before the end of the CDR3; the remainder is reconstructed from the germline J gene. The gene calls are TRBV18 and TRBJ2-2, with TRBD1 matching over 8 bases. After removal of 3 bases from V and 3 bases from J, the junction contained 9 bases not matched to a gene. The CDR3 is 17 residues long. Germline lookup yields CDR1 KGHSH and CDR2 LQKENI. Partial CDR3 DNA: TGTGCCAGCTCACCGGACAGGGCAACGTTGGACACCGGGGAG. As protein: CASSPDRATLDTGE. The whole CDR3 sequence is CASSPDRATLDTGELFF.

Of note for this clone: The read halts 3 residues ahead of the CDR3 end, with the missing end drawn from the germline J gene. The rearrangement uses TRBV19 and TRBJ2-7; weak D call: TRBD2 (5 bases). Germline-derived CDR1 and CDR2 are LNHDA and SQIVND (reference sequence). With 9 bases removed from V and 0 bases from J, the gap between germline ends came to 12 bases. This CDR3 is built from 13 residues. This CDR3 reads CASKSGPSYEQYF. Partial CDR3 DNA: TGTGCCAGCAAAAGCGGACCCTCCTACGAG.

In regard to this clone: The CDR3 goes on 3 residues after the read ends, and that part is filled in from the germline J gene. The sample holds other DNA sequences that translate to the same CDR3. The rearrangement uses TRBV7-6 and TRBJ2-1; D possibly corresponds to TRBD1 (5 bases). The CDR3 is 13 residues long. Germline assignment: CDR1 SGHVS and CDR2 FNYEAQ. With 0 bases removed from V and 8 bases from J, the gap between germline ends came to 8 bases. CDR3 DNA (partial): TGTGCCAGCAGCTTAGCGTGGGGCGATGAG. Its translation: CASSLAWGDE. Given in full, the CDR3 is CASSLAWGDEQFF.

Points on this clone: From the germline J gene comes the end of the CDR3, since the read stops 3 residues before it. The chain uses TRBV18 and TRBJ2-7; 7 nucleotides agree with TRBD2. CDR3 length: 14 residues. In germline, CDR1 is KGHSH, CDR2 LQKENI. Trimming cost V 6 bases and J 6 bases; bases outside gene matches: 11. This CDR3 reads CASSYARGWGEQYF. The sequenced CDR3 bases are TGTGCCAGCTCCTATGCGCGGGGGTGGGGCGAG.

With regard to this clone: The read terminates 3 residues ahead of where the CDR3 ends, so the germline J gene completes it. The chain carries TRBV10-3 and TRBJ2-5, with D perhaps TRBD2 (6 bases). Germline V lookup: CDR1 ENHRY, CDR2 SYGVKD. V was pared by 4 bases and J by 0 bases, with 9 bases between. The CDR3 is 14 residues long. The CDR3 bases that were read are TGTGCCATCAGTGCGGCTAGCGACCAAGAGACC. Residues: CAISAASDQET. The entire CDR3 reads CAISAASDQETQYF.

Points on this clone: Sequencing ends 3 residues short of the CDR3 end; the germline J gene provides the rest. The chain employs TRBV19 and TRBJ2-7; tentatively, D is TRBD1 or TRBD2 (5 bases each). Germline V gene lookup returns CDR1 LNHDA and CDR2 SQIVND (reference sequence). Trimming pared 10 bases from V and 1 base from J, leaving 14 bases between. The CDR3 sequence is 13 residues long. Incomplete CDR3 DNA: TGTGCCACCTCGGCAGGGAGTTCCTACGAG. Translated, it gives CATSAGSSYE. The entire CDR3 protein reads CATSAGSSYEQYF. Full variable domain (rest looked up from reference TRBV19 and TRBJ2-7): DGGITQSPKYLFRKEGQNVTLSCEQNLNHDAMYWYRQDPGQGLRLIYYSQIVNDFQKGDIAEGYSVSREKKESFPLTVTSAQKNPTAFYLCATSAGSSYEQYFGPGTRLTVT.

Details on this clone: The CDR3 extends 3 residues past the end of the read, so its final part is completed from the germline J gene. The chain joins TRBV2 to TRBJ2-1, with TRBD1 as a possible D gene (6 bases). Germline loops: CDR1 SNHLY, CDR2 FYNNEI. Trimming left V 6 bases short and J 9 bases short, with 18 bases between. The CDR3 sequence is 14 residues long. The covered CDR3 bases are TGTGCCAGCAGCGCCCACAGGGAAATCGCTGAG. Its protein product is CASSAHREIAE. The whole CDR3 protein reads CASSAHREIAEQFF. Full variable domain (missing parts from reference TRBV2 and TRBJ2-1): EPEVTQTPSHQVTQMGQEVILRCVPISNHLYFYWYRQILGQKVEFLVSFYNNEISEKSEIFDDQFSVERPDGSNFTLKIRSTKLEDSAMYFCASSAHREIAEQFFGPGTRLTVL.

With regard to this clone: The sequenced fragment ends 3 residues before the CDR3 boundary, so the rest is inferred from the germline J gene. The rearrangement joins TRBV2 to TRBJ2-5; 10 nucleotides match TRBD2. There are 14 residues in the CDR3. The V gene end was trimmed by 4 bases and the J gene end by 4 bases; junction bases not matched to a gene: 3. Germline V gene data show CDR1 as SNHLY and CDR2 as FYNNEI. The DNA read from the CDR3 is TGTGCCAGCAGTGTTCCTAGCGGGGGAGAGACC. Translating gives CASSVPSGGET. The full CDR3 is CASSVPSGGETQYF.

Points on this clone: The read comes to an end 3 residues before the CDR3 does, leaving the germline J gene to fill in the end. The genes are TRBV29-1 and TRBJ1-1, with TRBD1 matching 7 bases. With 3 bases clipped from V and 3 bases from J, the junction kept 4 bases outside the gene matches. Germline V gives CDR1 SQVTM, CDR2 ANQGSEA. CDR3 size: 13 residues. CDR3 sequence reads: CSVDTGAYTEAFF. The CDR3 DNA, read in part, is TGCAGCGTTGATACAGGGGCGTACACTGAA. Supplemented by reference TRBV29-1 and TRBJ1-1, the full variable domain reads SAVISQKPSRDICQRGTSLTIQCQVDSQVTMMFWYRQQPGQSLTLIATANQGSEATYESGFVIDKFPISRPNLTFSTLTVSNMSPEDSSIYLCSVDTGAYTEAFFGQGTRLTVV.

For this clone: The read terminates 3 residues before the CDR3 end, so the remaining end is supplied by the germline J gene. The chain carries TRBV7-9 and TRBJ2-5; TRBD2 is a possible D gene (5 bases). Germline assignment: CDR1 SEHNR and CDR2 FQNEAQ (reference sequence). CDR3 length: 13 amino acids. V shed 5 bases and J shed 1 base, with 8 bases lying between them. The sequenced part of the CDR3 DNA is TGTGCCAGCAGCGGAGGACTCCAAGAGACC. This codes for CASSGGLQET. The CDR3 as a whole reads CASSGGLQETQYF.

Concerning this clone itself: The read halts 3 residues ahead of the CDR3 end, with the missing end drawn from the germline J gene. This chain joins TRBV7-2 and TRBJ1-5, with 8 bases aligning to TRBD1. With V trimmed by 5 bases and J by 4 bases, 7 bases remained unmatched. Germline CDR1 SGHTA, CDR2 FQGNSA. The CDR3 spans 15 residues. The covered CDR3 bases are TGTGCCAGCAGCCTACAGGGGGGACAAAATCAGCCC. Translation: CASSLQGGQNQP. The full CDR3 protein reads CASSLQGGQNQPQHF.